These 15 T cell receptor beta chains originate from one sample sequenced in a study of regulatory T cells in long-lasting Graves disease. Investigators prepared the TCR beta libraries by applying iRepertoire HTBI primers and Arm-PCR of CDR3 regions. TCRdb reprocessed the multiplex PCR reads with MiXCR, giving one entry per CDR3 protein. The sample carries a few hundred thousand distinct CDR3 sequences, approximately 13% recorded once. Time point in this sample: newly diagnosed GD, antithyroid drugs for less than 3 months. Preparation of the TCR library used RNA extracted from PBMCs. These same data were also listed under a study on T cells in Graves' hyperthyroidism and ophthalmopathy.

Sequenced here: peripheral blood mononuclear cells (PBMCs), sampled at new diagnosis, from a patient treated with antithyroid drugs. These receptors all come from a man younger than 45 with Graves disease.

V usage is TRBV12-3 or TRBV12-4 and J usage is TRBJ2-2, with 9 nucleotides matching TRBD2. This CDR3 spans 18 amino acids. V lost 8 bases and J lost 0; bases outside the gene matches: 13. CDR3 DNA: TGTGCCAGCTCACTTTCTGGGACTAGCACTTCGAACACCGGGGAGCTGTTTTTT. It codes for CASSLSGTSTSNTGELFF.

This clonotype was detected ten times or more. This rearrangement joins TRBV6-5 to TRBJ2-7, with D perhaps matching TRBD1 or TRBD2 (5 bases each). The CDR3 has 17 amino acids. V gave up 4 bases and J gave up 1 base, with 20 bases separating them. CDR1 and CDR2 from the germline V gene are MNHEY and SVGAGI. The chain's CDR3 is CASSWGSRVRVSYEQYF. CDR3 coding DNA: TGTGCCAGCAGTTGGGGGTCCAGGGTGCGAGTGTCCTACGAGCAGTACTTC.

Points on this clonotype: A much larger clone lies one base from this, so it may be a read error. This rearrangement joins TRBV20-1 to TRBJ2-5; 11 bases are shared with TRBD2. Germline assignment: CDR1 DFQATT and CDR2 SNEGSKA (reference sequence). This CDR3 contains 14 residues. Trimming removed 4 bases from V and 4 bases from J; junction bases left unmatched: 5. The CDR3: CSAKAGLAGETQYF. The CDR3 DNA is TGCAGTGCTAAAGCCGGACTAGCGGGAGAGACCCAGTACTTC.

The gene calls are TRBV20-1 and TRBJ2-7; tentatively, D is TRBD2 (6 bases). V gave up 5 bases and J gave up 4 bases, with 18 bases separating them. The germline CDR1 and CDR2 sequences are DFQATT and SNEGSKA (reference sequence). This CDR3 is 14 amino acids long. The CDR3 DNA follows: TGCAGTGCTGATACTAGCACGTCAATTTACGAGCAGTACTTC. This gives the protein CSADTSTSIYEQYF.

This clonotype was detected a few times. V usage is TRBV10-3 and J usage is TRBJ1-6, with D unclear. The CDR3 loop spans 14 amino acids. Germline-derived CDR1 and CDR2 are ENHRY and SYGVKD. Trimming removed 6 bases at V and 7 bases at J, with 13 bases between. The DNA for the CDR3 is TGTGCCATCAGAGGAACGATCAGGAATTCACCCCTCCACTTT. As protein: CAIRGTIRNSPLHF.

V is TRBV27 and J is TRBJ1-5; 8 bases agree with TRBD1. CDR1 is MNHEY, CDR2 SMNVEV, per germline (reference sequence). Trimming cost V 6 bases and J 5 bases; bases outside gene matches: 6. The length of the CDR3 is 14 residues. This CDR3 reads CASRGTGRDQPQHF. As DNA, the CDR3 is TGTGCCAGCAGAGGGACAGGTCGGGATCAGCCCCAGCATTTT.

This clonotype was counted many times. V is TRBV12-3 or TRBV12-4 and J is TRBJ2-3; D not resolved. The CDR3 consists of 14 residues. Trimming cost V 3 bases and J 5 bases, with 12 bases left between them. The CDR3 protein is CASSLERWEDTQYF. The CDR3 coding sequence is TGTGCCAGCAGTTTGGAGAGATGGGAAGATACGCAGTATTTT.

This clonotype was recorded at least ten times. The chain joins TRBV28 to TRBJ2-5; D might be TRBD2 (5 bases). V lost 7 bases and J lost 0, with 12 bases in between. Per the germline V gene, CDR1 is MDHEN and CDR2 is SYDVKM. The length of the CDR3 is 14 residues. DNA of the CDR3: TGTGCCAGCACCACGTCGGGGTACCAAGAGACCCAGTACTTC. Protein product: CASTTSGYQETQYF.

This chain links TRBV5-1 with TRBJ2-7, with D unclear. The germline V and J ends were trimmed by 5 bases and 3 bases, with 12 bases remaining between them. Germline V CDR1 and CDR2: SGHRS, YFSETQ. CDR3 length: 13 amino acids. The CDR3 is CASSSGWGYEQYF. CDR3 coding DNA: TGCGCCAGCAGTTCCGGATGGGGCTACGAGCAGTACTTC.

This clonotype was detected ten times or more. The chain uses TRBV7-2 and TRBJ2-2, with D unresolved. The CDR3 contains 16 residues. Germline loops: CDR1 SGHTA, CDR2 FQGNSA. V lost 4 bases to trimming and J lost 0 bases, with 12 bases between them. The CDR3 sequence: CASSSRPAPNTGELFF. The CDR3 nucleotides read TGTGCCAGCAGCTCGCGCCCTGCCCCGAACACCGGGGAGCTGTTTTTT. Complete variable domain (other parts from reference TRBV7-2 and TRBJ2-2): GAGVSQSPSNKVTEKGKDVELRCDPISGHTALYWYRQSLGQGLEFLIYFQGNSAPDKSGLPSDRFSAERTGGSVSTLTIQRTQQEDSAVYLCASSSRPAPNTGELFFGEGSRLTVL.

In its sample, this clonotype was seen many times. As DNA, the CDR3 is TGCAGCGTTGAAGTAGATCCGGGGACTGGAAACACCATATATTTT. It specifies CSVEVDPGTGNTIYF. The chain employs TRBV29-1 and TRBJ1-3; the D is unclear. This CDR3 spans 15 amino acids. V lost 1 base to trimming and J lost 2 bases, with 12 bases between them. CDR1 is SQVTM, CDR2 ANQGSEA, per germline.

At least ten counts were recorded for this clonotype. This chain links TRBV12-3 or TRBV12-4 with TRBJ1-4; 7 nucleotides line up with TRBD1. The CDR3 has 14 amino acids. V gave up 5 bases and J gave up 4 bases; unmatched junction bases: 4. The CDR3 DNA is TGTGCCAGCAGTGCCTGGGACAGTAATGAAAAACTGTTTTTT. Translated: CASSAWDSNEKLFF.

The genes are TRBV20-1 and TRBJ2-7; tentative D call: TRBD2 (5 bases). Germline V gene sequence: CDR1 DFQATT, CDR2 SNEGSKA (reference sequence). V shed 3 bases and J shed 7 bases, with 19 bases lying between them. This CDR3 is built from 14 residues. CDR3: CSASSERRRREQYF. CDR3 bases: TGCAGTGCTAGTAGCGAGAGACGCAGGAGGGAGCAGTACTTC.

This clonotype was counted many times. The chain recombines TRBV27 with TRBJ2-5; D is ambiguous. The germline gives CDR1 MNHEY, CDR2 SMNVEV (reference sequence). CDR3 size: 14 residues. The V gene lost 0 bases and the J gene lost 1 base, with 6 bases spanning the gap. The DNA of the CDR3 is TGTGCCAGCAGTTTATCGGCAGCCCAAGAGACCCAGTACTTC. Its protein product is CASSLSAAQETQYF.

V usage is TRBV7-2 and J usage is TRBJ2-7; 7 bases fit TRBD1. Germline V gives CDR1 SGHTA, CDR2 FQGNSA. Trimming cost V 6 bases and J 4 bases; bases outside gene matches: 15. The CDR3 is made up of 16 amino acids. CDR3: CASRRAQGYFYYEQYF. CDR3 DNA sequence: TGTGCCAGCAGAAGAGCACAGGGGTATTTTTATTACGAGCAGTACTTC.